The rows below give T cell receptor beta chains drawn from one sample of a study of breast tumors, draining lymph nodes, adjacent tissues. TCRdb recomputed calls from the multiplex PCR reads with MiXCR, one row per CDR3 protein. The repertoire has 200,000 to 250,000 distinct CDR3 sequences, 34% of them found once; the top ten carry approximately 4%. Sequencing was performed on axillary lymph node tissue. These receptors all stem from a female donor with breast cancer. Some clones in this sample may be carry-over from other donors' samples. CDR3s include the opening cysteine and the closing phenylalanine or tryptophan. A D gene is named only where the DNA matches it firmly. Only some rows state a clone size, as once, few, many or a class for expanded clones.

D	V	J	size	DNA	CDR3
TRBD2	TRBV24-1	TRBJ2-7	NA	TGTGCCACCAGTGATCGAAAACAAGCGGGAGGCGACGAGCAGTACTTC	CATSDRKQAGGDEQYF
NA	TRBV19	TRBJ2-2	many	TGTGCCAGTAGCCACCCGGGGGTCCAGAACACCGGGGAGCTGTTTTTT	CASSHPGVQNTGELFF
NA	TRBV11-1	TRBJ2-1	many	TGTGCCAGCAGCTTAGACTTAGGGGGGAGCGCGGTTGAGCAGTTCTTC	CASSLDLGGSAVEQFF
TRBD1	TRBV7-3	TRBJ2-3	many	TGTGCCAGCAGCTTAATAAAGGGACAGGGCACAGATACGCAGTATTTT	CASSLIKGQGTDTQYF
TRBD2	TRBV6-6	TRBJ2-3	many	TGTGCCAGCAGTTACGGGACTAGCGGGAGCAGGGCAGATACGCAGTATTTT	CASSYGTSGSRADTQYF
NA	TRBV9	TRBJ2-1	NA	TGTGCCAGCAGCGTAGGGGAAGGGGTCCCCACAGATACGCAGTTCTTC	CASSVGEGVPTDTQFF
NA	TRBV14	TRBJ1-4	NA	TGTGCCAGCAGCGTAGAGACGCTCAGGGGAGCTAATGAAAAACTGTTTTTT	CASSVETLRGANEKLFF
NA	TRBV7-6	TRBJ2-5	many	TGTGCCAGCAGCCCCACGGTGAGGGGAGAGACCCAGTACTTC	CASSPTVRGETQYF
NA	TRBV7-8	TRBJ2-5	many	TGTGCCAGCAGCTCAGGGTTAGTGGGGCGGGGCCCCCAAGAGACCCAGTACTTC	CASSSGLVGRGPQETQYF
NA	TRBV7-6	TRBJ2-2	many	TGTGCCAGCAGGGGGGACACCCACACCGGGGAGCTGTTTTTT	CASRGDTHTGELFF
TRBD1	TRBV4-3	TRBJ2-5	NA	TGCGCCAGCAGCCAAGACCCAGGGGGAAACACCCAGTACTTC	CASSQDPGGNTQYF
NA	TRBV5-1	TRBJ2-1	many	TGCGCCAGCAGCTTGGGGGACAATGAGCAGTTCTTC	CASSLGDNEQFF
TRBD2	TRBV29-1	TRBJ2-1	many	TGCAGCGTTGACAGTAGGCCTAGCGGGAAAGATGAGCAGTTCTTC	CSVDSRPSGKDEQFF
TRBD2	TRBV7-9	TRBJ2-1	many	TGTGCCAGCAGCCCGCCTAGCGGTGGCTACAATGAGCAGTTCTTC	CASSPPSGGYNEQFF
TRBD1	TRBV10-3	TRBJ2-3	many	TGTGCCATCAGCGACCCATTCAAACCGGGACAGGGATTGGATACGCAGTATTTT	CAISDPFKPGQGLDTQYF
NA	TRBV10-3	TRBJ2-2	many	TGTGCCATCACCGACCGGGTCGGGGAGCTGTTTTTT	CAITDRVGELFF
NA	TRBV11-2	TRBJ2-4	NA	TGTGCCAGCAGCTACAGCGGTTTAGCCAAAAACATTCAGTACTTC	CASSYSGLAKNIQYF
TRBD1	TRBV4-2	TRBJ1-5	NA	TGTGCCAGCAGCCAAGTCAGGGGGCAAAAGCCCCAGCATTTT	CASSQVRGQKPQHF
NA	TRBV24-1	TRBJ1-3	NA	TGTGCCACCAGTGCTAGATGGGGTTCCGGAAACACCATATATTTT	CATSARWGSGNTIYF
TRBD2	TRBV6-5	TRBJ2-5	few	TGTGCCAGCAGTCACTCGGGAGGACCAGAGACCCAGTACTTC	CASSHSGGPETQYF
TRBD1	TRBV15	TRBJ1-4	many	TGTGCCACCAGCAGACAGGGGACAGGGGGCGCGGGTGAAAAACTGTTTTTT	CATSRQGTGGAGEKLFF
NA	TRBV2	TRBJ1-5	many	TGTGCCAGCAGAGGGGTGGGGGGGGACGGTCGGGCCCAGCATTTT	CASRGVGGDGRAQHF
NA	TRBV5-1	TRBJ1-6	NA	TGCGCCAGCAGCTCCCAGACTAGCGGGACACCCCTCCACTTT	CASSSQTSGTPLHF
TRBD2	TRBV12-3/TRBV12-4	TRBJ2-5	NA	TGTGCCAGCACTGGGGGAGGGGCGGTCCAAGAGACCCAGTACTTC	CASTGGGAVQETQYF
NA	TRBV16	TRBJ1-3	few	TGTGCCAGCAGCCAAGGGGCTCTGTCTGGAAACACCATATATTTT	CASSQGALSGNTIYF
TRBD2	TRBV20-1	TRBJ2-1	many	TGCAGTGCTGGGGGGACTATCCCCAATGAGCAGTTCTTC	CSAGGTIPNEQFF
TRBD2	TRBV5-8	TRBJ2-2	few	TGTGCCAGCAGCAAGACTAGCGGGAGCGTTACCGGGGAGCTGTTTTTT	CASSKTSGSVTGELFF
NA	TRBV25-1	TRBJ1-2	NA	TGTGCCAGCAGTGCTAGGAGGAGTGCCACCTACACCTTC	CASSARRSATYTF
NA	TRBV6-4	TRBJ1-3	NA	TGTGCCAGCAGTGACGCTGGAAACACCATATATTTT	CASSDAGNTIYF
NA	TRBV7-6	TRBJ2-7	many	TGTGCCAGCAGCTTAGGAGCGTCCACCCTCTACGAGCAGTACTTC	CASSLGASTLYEQYF
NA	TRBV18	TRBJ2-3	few	TGTGCCAGCTCACCACCGGGTAAGGGAGGTACGCAGTATTTT	CASSPPGKGGTQYF
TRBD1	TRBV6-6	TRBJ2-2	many	TGTGCCAGCAAACGCGACAGGGTCGCGAACACCGGGGAGCTGTTTTTT	CASKRDRVANTGELFF
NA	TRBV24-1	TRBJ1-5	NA	TGTGCCACCAGTAGACTTAGTAGTAGCAATCAGCCCCAGCATTTT	CATSRLSSSNQPQHF
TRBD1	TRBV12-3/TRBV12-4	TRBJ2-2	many	TGTGCCAGCAGTCGGACACAGGGGGACACCGGGGAGCTGTTTTTT	CASSRTQGDTGELFF
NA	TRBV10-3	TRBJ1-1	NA	TGTGCCATCAGTGATCCGGGACAAAACACTGAAGCTTTCTTT	CAISDPGQNTEAFF
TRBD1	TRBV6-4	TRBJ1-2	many	TGTGCCAGCAGTGACTCTCCGTCCAGGGGGGATGGCTACACCTTC	CASSDSPSRGDGYTF
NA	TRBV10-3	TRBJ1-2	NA	TGTGCCATCAGTGGTTTGGTTCACGGAAACTATGGCTACACCTTC	CAISGLVHGNYGYTF
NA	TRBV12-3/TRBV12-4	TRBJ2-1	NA	TGTGCCAGCAGTTTCGGGGGAGCGAGGAATGAGCAGTCCTTC	CASSFGGARNEQSF
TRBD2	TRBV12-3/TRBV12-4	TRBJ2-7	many	TGTGCCAGCAGTTCATGGGAGGGTATGTACGAGCAGTACTTC	CASSSWEGMYEQYF
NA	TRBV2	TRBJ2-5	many	TGTGCCAGCGGGGTACGCATAGAGACCCAGTACTTC	CASGVRIETQYF
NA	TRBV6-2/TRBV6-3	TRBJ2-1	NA	TGTGCCAGCAGTTCGAGCTCCTACAATGAGCAGTTCTTC	CASSSSSYNEQFF
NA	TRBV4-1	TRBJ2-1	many	TGCGCCAGCAGCCAAGATGGGAGTATCTCCTACAATGAGCAGTTCTTC	CASSQDGSISYNEQFF
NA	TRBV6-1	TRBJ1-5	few	TGTGCCAGCAGTGAATTACGGACAGCTACTGGGCCCCAGCATTTT	CASSELRTATGPQHF
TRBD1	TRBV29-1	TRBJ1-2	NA	TGCAGCGTTGAATATCCGGGACAGCGGCAAAACTATGGCTACACCTTC	CSVEYPGQRQNYGYTF
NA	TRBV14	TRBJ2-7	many	TGTGCCAGCAGCCGAGTGGGACTCTCCCGCGAGCAGTACTTC	CASSRVGLSREQYF
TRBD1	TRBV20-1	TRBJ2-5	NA	TGCAGTGCTAGAGATCAGGAACAGGGGATCCAGTACTTC	CSARDQEQGIQYF
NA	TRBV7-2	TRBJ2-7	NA	TGTGCCAGCAGCCAGGGACACGCGACCTACGAGCAGTACTTC	CASSQGHATYEQYF
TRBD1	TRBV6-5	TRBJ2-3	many	TGTGCCAGCATGTCAGGGGGCGCAGATACGCAGTATTTT	CASMSGGADTQYF
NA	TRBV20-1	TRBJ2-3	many	TGCAGTGCTCCCCGGGAAGTGGGCACAGATACGCAGTATTTT	CSAPREVGTDTQYF
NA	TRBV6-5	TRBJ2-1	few	TGTGCCAGCAGGGGTGGAAGTGACTACAATGAGCAGTTCTTC	CASRGGSDYNEQFF
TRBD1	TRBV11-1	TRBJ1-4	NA	TGTGCCAGCAGCCAAAAACCGGGACAGGGTAACGAAAAACTGTTTTTT	CASSQKPGQGNEKLFF
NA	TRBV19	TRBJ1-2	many	TGTGCCAGTGGGGGGGGGGCAGGGCGAACTCTCTATGGCTACACCTTC	CASGGGAGRTLYGYTF
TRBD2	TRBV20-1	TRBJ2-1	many	TGCAGTGCTAGAGAACAGCGGGGTTCCTACAATGAGCAGTTCTTC	CSAREQRGSYNEQFF